This is a list of T cell receptor beta chains from one sample in a study of cytotoxic CD8 clonotypes in ibrutinib-treated CLL. Clones were sequenced by immunoSEQ multiplex PCR, and TCRdb holds only the in-frame ones, with some missing. The profile shows just over 35,000 clones, over 70% of them singletons. The specimen comprised PBMCs, sampled at disease progression, from a patient treated with ibrutinib. The receptors stem from a human donor with chronic lymphocytic leukemia. CDR3s include the opening cysteine and the closing phenylalanine or tryptophan. D genes are given only for firm matches. Clone sizes are given selectively: once, few, many, or a class where the clone is expanded.

d_call,clone_size,j_call,v_call,cdr3_nt,cdr3_aa
.,.,TRBJ1-2,TRBV6-1,TGTGCCAGCAGTGAAGGTGGCGGAATCTATGGCTACACCTTC,CASSEGGGIYGYTF
.,.,TRBJ2-7,TRBV6-5,TGTGCCAGCAGTCCCAGGGCCTTCTACGAGCAGTACTTC,CASSPRAFYEQYF
.,few,TRBJ2-6,TRBV6-1,TGTGCCAGCAGTGAACGACCCTCTGGGGCCAACGTCCTGACTTTC,CASSERPSGANVLTF
.,.,TRBJ1-3,TRBV6-5,TGTGCCAGCAGCCCCCCCGGCTCTGGAAACACCATATATTTT,CASSPPGSGNTIYF
TRBD1,.,TRBJ2-7,TRBV7-8,TGTGCCAGCAGCTCCCTTACAGGGGAAAGGACCTACGAGCAGTACTTC,CASSSLTGERTYEQYF
.,.,TRBJ2-1,TRBV19,TGTGCCAGCACCCACCGGGGGATCTACAATGAGCAGTTCTTC,CASTHRGIYNEQFF
.,few,TRBJ2-2,TRBV6-1,TGTGCCACGTCCGGGGAGCTGTTTTTT,CATSGELFF
.,.,TRBJ2-3,TRBV5-1,TGCGCCAGCAGCCCCTCAGGGACCGGCACAGATACGCAGTATTTT,CASSPSGTGTDTQYF
.,.,TRBJ2-7,TRBV10-3,TGTGCCATCAGTGGGGGTCCTGGACAGAAGTACGAGCAGTACTTC,CAISGGPGQKYEQYF
.,few,TRBJ1-2,TRBV28,TGTGCCAGCAGTTTGAGAGGGGCGCGGGGTGGCTACACCTTC,CASSLRGARGGYTF
.,.,TRBJ1-6,TRBV6-1,TGTGCCAGCAGTGAATATGGAGGCATAAATTCACCCCTCCACTTT,CASSEYGGINSPLHF
.,.,TRBJ1-5,TRBV19,TGTGCCAGTAGTAGGGCAGGCTGGCGCCAGCCCCAGCATTTT,CASSRAGWRQPQHF
TRBD2,.,TRBJ2-1,TRBV29-1,TGCAGCGTCGCCGGGCGACTAGCGGGGGATGAGCAGTTCTTC,CSVAGRLAGDEQFF
.,.,TRBJ2-1,TRBV19,TGTGCCAGTAGTCGATCACCTACCTGGGGTTCCTACAATGAGCAGTTCTTC,CASSRSPTWGSYNEQFF
.,.,TRBJ1-1,TRBV19,TGTGCCAGTAGTATAGGGGGGGCACAAACTGAAGCTTTCTTT,CASSIGGAQTEAFF
.,.,TRBJ1-1,TRBV10-3,TGTGCCGCCGCGAGGGAGGGGAACACTGAAGCTTTCTTT,CAAAREGNTEAFF
.,.,TRBJ1-1,TRBV29-1,TGCAGCGTAGTGACAGCCTCGGGGGCTTTCTTT,CSVVTASGAFF
.,.,TRBJ2-7,TRBV5-1,TGCGCCAGCAGCGAGGCGGGTGTATCCTACGAGCAGTACTTC,CASSEAGVSYEQYF
.,.,TRBJ1-1,TRBV5-5,TGTGCCAGCAGCTTGGCCCCGGGGCAGAACACTGAAGCTTTCTTT,CASSLAPGQNTEAFF
.,.,TRBJ1-6,TRBV10-3,TGTGCCATCACCGGACGGTATAATTCACCCCTCCACTTT,CAITGRYNSPLHF
.,once,TRBJ1-2,TRBV2,TGTGCCAGCAGTGCCTCGCAAGCTAACTATGGCTACACCTTC,CASSASQANYGYTF
.,.,TRBJ1-4,TRBV6-5,TGTGCCAGCAGTTACTCGGCAAGGGGCAATGAAAAACTGTTTTTT,CASSYSARGNEKLFF
TRBD1,few,TRBJ2-3,TRBV10-3,TGTGCCATCAAAACAGGGGATTTGGATACGCAGTATTTT,CAIKTGDLDTQYF
.,.,TRBJ1-4,TRBV7-9,TGTGCCAGCAGCTTACACAGCCGGGGTGAAAAACTGTTTTTT,CASSLHSRGEKLFF
.,.,TRBJ2-5,TRBV4-2,TGTGCCAGCAGCCAAGAGGGAGCTAGGGGGGCCCAAGAGACCCAGTACTTC,CASSQEGARGAQETQYF
.,.,TRBJ1-1,TRBV10-1,TGCGCCAGCAGTGAAAGCGTCACTGAAGCTTTCTTT,CASSESVTEAFF
TRBD1,few,TRBJ1-5,TRBV10-2,TGCGCCAGCAGCTGGACAGGGGGTAACCAGCCCCAGCATTTT,CASSWTGGNQPQHF